Below, 30 T cell receptor beta chains from the same sample are listed, as sequenced in a study of Graves' ophthalmopathy and Graves' hyperthyroidism (dated by TCRdb to between 2017 and 2018). The sample was run on an Illumina HiSeq 2000. For repertoire sequencing, TCR beta CDR3 regions were amplified from RNA transcripts. A first-round RT-PCR used HTBI primers with the Qiagen OneStep RT-PCR kit, followed by a second-round multiplex PCR, size selection and purification. TCRdb reworked the public reads: Q25 trimming with fastp, MiXCR clone assembly, productive beta chains retained. Identical CDR3 protein sequences are pooled into one entry, listed with their most common genes and DNA. This sample has about 1.1 million distinct CDR3 sequences in its table, and 36% of those were observed once. The ten most abundant clones make up approximately 10% of the sample. Sequencing was carried out using peripheral blood or thyroid tissue (not recorded which). The receptors come from an adult man with Graves' hyperthyroidism.

The genes are TRBV4-3 and TRBJ2-7; D is perhaps TRBD2 (5 bases). The ends were cut back, 1 base at V and 2 bases at J, with 6 bases in the middle. Germline V lookup: CDR1 LGHNA, CDR2 YSLEER. The CDR3 runs 13 residues. The CDR3 nucleotides read TGCGCCAGCAGCCAAGTCGGGACCTACGAGCAGTACTTC. Its protein product is CASSQVGTYEQYF.

This clonotype was detected ten times or more. The chain carries TRBV20-1 and TRBJ1-1; D is uncertain. CDR3 length equals 12 residues. Germline V gene data show CDR1 as DFQATT and CDR2 as SNEGSKA (reference sequence). V was clipped by 2 bases and J by 4 bases, with 8 bases between them. The CDR3 loop is CSARMGVTEAFF. The CDR3 DNA sequence: TGCAGTGCTAGAATGGGAGTCACTGAAGCTTTCTTT.

The chain couples TRBV7-9 to TRBJ2-1; no clear D gene. Germline V CDR1 and CDR2: SEHNR, FQNEAQ (reference sequence). This CDR3 contains 12 residues. The V end was cut by 6 bases, the J end by 2 bases, with 5 bases between. This chain's CDR3 is CASSNPYNEQFF. The DNA for the CDR3 is TGTGCCAGCAGTAACCCCTACAATGAGCAGTTCTTC.

This clonotype was picked up many times. The chain's CDR3 is CASSQDRWDSPLHF. CDR3 DNA sequence: TGCGCCAGCAGCCAAGATCGGTGGGATTCACCCCTCCACTTT. The chain is built from TRBV4-3 and TRBJ1-6; the D is unclear. The germline V and J ends were trimmed by 0 bases and 8 bases, with 8 bases remaining between them. Looked up from germline, CDR1 is LGHNA and CDR2 is YSLEER. This CDR3 has 14 residues.

The genes are TRBV25-1 and TRBJ1-6; D is unclear. The CDR3 extends over 15 amino acids. CDR1 is MGHDK and CDR2 is SYGVNS in the germline V gene. V shed 2 bases and J shed 0 bases, with 5 bases lying between them. In DNA, the CDR3 is TGTGCCAGCAGTGAAAGGGCCTCCTATAATTCACCCCTCCACTTT. Translated: CASSERASYNSPLHF. The full variable domain, rest sourced from reference TRBV25-1 and TRBJ1-6, is EADIYQTPRYLVIGTGKKITLECSQTMGHDKMYWYQQDPGMELHLIHYSYGVNSTEKGDLSSESTVSRIRTEHFPLTLESARPSHTSQYLCASSERASYNSPLHFGNGTRLTVT.

Of note for this clonotype: A much larger clone lies a single base off, so this may be a read error. The CDR3 protein is CASKKDRGAEAFF. In DNA, the CDR3 is TGTGCCAGTAAAAAAGACCGTGGGGCAGAAGCTTTCTTT. The chain couples TRBV19 to TRBJ1-1; the D gene is possibly TRBD1 (5 bases). V dropped 7 bases and J dropped 8 bases, with 17 bases sitting between them. Germline CDR1 LNHDA, CDR2 SQIVND (reference sequence). The CDR3 covers 13 residues. The variable domain in full, completed from reference TRBV19 and TRBJ1-1, reads DGGITQSPKYLFRKEGQNVTLSCEQNLNHDAMYWYRQDPGQGLRLIYYSQIVNDFQKGDIAEGYSVSREKKESFPLTVTSAQKNPTAFYLCASKKDRGAEAFFGQGTRLTVV.

The table lists this clonotype with many counts. The chain uses TRBV25-1 and TRBJ2-6; tentative D call: TRBD1 (6 bases). Trimming removed 4 bases at V and 0 bases at J, with 10 bases between. The CDR3 covers 16 residues. The germline CDR1 and CDR2 sequences are MGHDK and SYGVNS. Here the CDR3 DNA reads TGTGCCAGCAGTGGTGGGACATACTCTGGGGCCAACGTCCTGACTTTC. Translated, it gives CASSGGTYSGANVLTF.

This clonotype has at least ten counts. The V gene is TRBV20-1, the J gene TRBJ2-7; TRBD1 is a possible D gene (6 bases). With 4 bases removed from V and 6 bases from J, the gap between germline ends came to 19 bases. The germline gives CDR1 DFQATT, CDR2 SNEGSKA (reference sequence). This CDR3 is 14 amino acids long. CDR3 protein: CSAKLSVTGREQYF. As DNA, the CDR3 is TGCAGTGCTAAACTGTCCGTAACAGGGCGCGAGCAGTACTTC.

This clonotype was counted ten times or more. The rearrangement links TRBV7-6 to TRBJ2-2; TRBD1 agrees at 9 bases. Trimming at V came to 5 bases and at J to 5 bases, leaving 6 bases not matched to a gene. This CDR3 has 15 residues. CDR1 and CDR2 from the germline V gene are SGHVS and FNYEAQ. CDR3 in amino acids: CASSERQGGTGELFF. For the CDR3, the DNA is TGTGCCAGCAGCGAAAGACAGGGGGGAACCGGGGAGCTGTTTTTT.

The chain recombines TRBV14 with TRBJ1-2, with D uncertain. The V end lost 4 bases, the J end lost 10 bases, and 19 bases lay between the germline ends. Germline CDR1 and CDR2: SGHDN and FVKESK. The CDR3 extends over 14 amino acids. DNA of the CDR3: TGTGCCAGCAGCCCGGGGAGGTTCCCGCCTAACTACACCTTC. Translated, it gives CASSPGRFPPNYTF.

This clonotype was seen ten or more times. The V and J genes are TRBV15 and TRBJ1-2; D uncertain. The ends were cut back, 5 bases at V and 2 bases at J, with 27 bases in the middle. This CDR3 is built from 19 residues. CDR1 and CDR2 (germline): LNHNV, YYDKDF (reference sequence). For the CDR3, the DNA is TGTGCCACCAGCGAAGTCCGGATCGGCCGAGAGACGGAAAACTATGGCTACACCTTC. Amino acid sequence: CATSEVRIGRETENYGYTF. Drawing the rest from reference TRBV15 and TRBJ1-2, the complete variable domain is DAMVIQNPRYQVTQFGKPVTLSCSQTLNHNVMYWYQQKSSQAPKLLFHYYDKDFNNEADTPDNFQSRRPNTSFCFLDIRSPGLGDTAMYLCATSEVRIGRETENYGYTFGSGTRLTVV.

This clonotype has only one observation. This chain links TRBV25-1 with TRBJ1-5; 9 nucleotides line up with TRBD1. With V trimmed by 2 bases and J by 6 bases, 5 bases remained unmatched. The CDR3 length is 15 residues. The V gene's germline CDR1 is MGHDK and CDR2 SYGVNS. The DNA for the CDR3 is TGTGCCAGCAGTGAAGGGGACAGGGTCGGTCAGCCCCAGCATTTT. This sequence encodes CASSEGDRVGQPQHF.

The chain recombines TRBV10-3 with TRBJ2-1; D is unclear. Trimming removed 2 bases at V and 0 bases at J, with 11 bases between. Germline V gene sequence: CDR1 ENHRY, CDR2 SYGVKD. CDR3 length: 16 residues. For the CDR3, the DNA is TGTGCCATCAGTGAGCCGACTTTGAGCTCCTACAATGAGCAGTTCTTC. Its translation is CAISEPTLSSYNEQFF.

Many counts were recorded for this clonotype. V gene TRBV29-1 combines with J gene TRBJ1-2; D unresolved. CDR1 SQVTM and CDR2 ANQGSEA come from the germline V gene. Trimming cost V 2 bases and J 4 bases, with 8 bases left between them. The CDR3 is 12 amino acids. The CDR3 sequence is CSVERVIYGYTF. The CDR3 coding sequence is TGCAGCGTTGAAAGGGTCATCTATGGCTACACCTTC.

This clonotype was seen ten or more times. This chain links TRBV7-2 with TRBJ1-6; D uncertain. The germline V and J ends were trimmed by 5 bases and 9 bases, with 17 bases remaining between them. Per the germline V gene, CDR1 is SGHTA and CDR2 is FQGNSA. This CDR3 contains 15 residues. In nucleotides, the CDR3 is TGTGCCAGCAGCCGAAGTTCGGGAGGCCTTTCACCCCTCCACTTT. It is translated as CASSRSSGGLSPLHF.

V and J are TRBV6-1 and TRBJ2-2; D perhaps matches TRBD2 (5 bases). CDR1 is MNHNS and CDR2 is SASEGT in the germline V gene. This CDR3 is 14 amino acids long. V was trimmed by 6 bases and J by 8 bases, leaving 16 bases between them. In DNA, the CDR3 is TGTGCCAGCAGGACCGAAGGACTGGTTGGGGAGCTGTTTTTT. Amino acid sequence: CASRTEGLVGELFF.

With respect to this clonotype: A much larger clone differs by one base, so this may be a read error. The chain links TRBV20-1 to TRBJ2-2; maybe TRBD2 (5 bases). This CDR3 is 14 amino acids long. CDR1 is DFQATT and CDR2 is SNEGSKA in the germline V gene (reference sequence). The CDR3, as DNA: TGCAGCGCTAGTGGAGTGAAAGACACCGGGGAGCTGCTTTTT. It specifies CSASGVKDTGELLF.

This clonotype occurred many times. The rearrangement links TRBV7-9 to TRBJ2-7; the D gene is possibly TRBD1 (5 bases). V was shortened by 5 bases and J by 5 bases, with 10 bases between the two germline ends. The germline CDR1 and CDR2 sequences are SEHNR and FQNEAQ (reference sequence). The CDR3 spans 12 residues. The CDR3 region is CASSPDRNEQYF. The CDR3 DNA reads as TGTGCCAGCAGCCCCGACAGAAACGAGCAGTACTTC.

This sequence joins TRBV29-1 and TRBJ1-2; D not certain. V lost 6 bases, J lost 4 bases, and 9 bases lay in between. Germline V CDR1 and CDR2: SQVTM, ANQGSEA. This CDR3 has 11 amino acids. This chain's CDR3 is CSVWTLYGYTF. CDR3 nucleotide sequence: TGCAGCGTCTGGACGCTCTATGGCTACACCTTC.

This chain links TRBV10-2 with TRBJ2-7; TRBD2 matches at 10 bases. J lost 11 bases, V lost 4 bases, and 2 bases had no gene match. This CDR3 comprises 11 residues. Germline V gene sequence: CDR1 WSHSY, CDR2 SAAADI. For the CDR3, the DNA is TGCGCCAGCAGTGCCGGACTAGCGGAGTACTTC. Amino acids: CASSAGLAEYF.

The chain couples TRBV10-3 to TRBJ2-7; the D is unclear. The germline V gene has CDR1 ENHRY and CDR2 SYGVKD. V was pared by 6 bases and J by 9 bases, with 15 bases between. The CDR3 is 12 amino acids. The CDR3 sequence: CAISPNPRGQYF. CDR3 bases: TGTGCCATCAGCCCGAACCCCCGCGGGCAGTACTTC.

As for this clonotype: A read error may account for a junction end that differs from germline. This chain connects TRBV7-3 to TRBJ2-7; D unclear. The CDR3 is made up of 12 amino acids. CDR1 SGHTA and CDR2 FQGTGA come from the germline V gene. The CDR3, as DNA: TGTGCCAGCAGCTTAGTGGCGTACGGGCAGTACTTC. Translation gives CASSLVAYGQYF. Using reference TRBV7-3 and TRBJ2-7 for the parts outside the CDR3, the full variable domain is GAGVSQTPSNKVTEKGKYVELRCDPISGHTALYWYRQSLGQGPEFLIYFQGTGAADDSGLPNDRFFAVRPEGSVSTLKIQRTERGDSAVYLCASSLVAYGQYFGPGTRLTVT.

The chain uses TRBV7-8 and TRBJ1-1; tentative D call: TRBD1 (5 bases). CDR1 and CDR2 (germline): SGHVS, FQNEAQ. The CDR3 runs 12 residues. The ends were cut back, 1 base at V and 11 bases at J, with 11 bases in the middle. The CDR3 sequence: CASSLGQGWAFF. The CDR3 region has the DNA TGTGCCAGCAGCTTAGGGCAGGGTTGGGCTTTCTTT.

This chain links TRBV19 with TRBJ2-2; 9 nucleotides align to TRBD2. The trim removed 2 bases at V and 3 bases at J, leaving 7 bases unmatched. Germline-derived CDR1 and CDR2 are LNHDA and SQIVND (reference sequence). The CDR3 consists of 17 residues. The CDR3 DNA follows: TGTGCCAGTAGTATAAGGCCCCTAGCGGGGTACACCGGGGAGCTGTTTTTT. It yields the protein CASSIRPLAGYTGELFF.

This chain joins TRBV28 and TRBJ2-7, with 8 bases aligning to TRBD1. This CDR3 is 14 amino acids long. Germline CDR1 is MDHEN and CDR2 is SYDVKM. V lost 7 bases, J lost 0 bases, and 5 bases stayed unmatched. CDR3 coding DNA: TGTGCCAGCAAGCCGGGACAGGCCTCCTACGAGCAGTACTTC. Translated, it gives CASKPGQASYEQYF.

This clonotype was recorded at least ten times. This chain links TRBV5-5 with TRBJ1-5; D not certain. The CDR3 consists of 14 residues. Germline assignment: CDR1 SGHKS and CDR2 YYEKEE (reference sequence). Between the trimmed V and J ends, which lost 2 bases and 3 bases, there was a span of 9 bases. This CDR3 is CASSFVLVNQPQHF. CDR3 sequence (DNA): TGTGCCAGCAGCTTCGTCTTAGTCAATCAGCCCCAGCATTTT.

This sequence joins TRBV10-1 and TRBJ2-5; 10 bases align to TRBD2. The CDR3 consists of 15 residues. Per germline, CDR1 WNHNN and CDR2 SYGVQD (reference sequence). The V segment lost 8 bases and the J segment 0 bases; nucleotides outside the gene matches: 6. In nucleotides, the CDR3 is TGCGCCAGCCCCGGGACTAGCGTTTACCAAGAGACCCAGTACTTC. This translates into CASPGTSVYQETQYF.

To note about this clonotype: One end of the junction fails to match germline, which may point to a read error. The V and J genes are TRBV5-5 and TRBJ2-3; D is unresolved. From germline, CDR1 is SGHKS and CDR2 YYEKEE (reference sequence). The CDR3 length is 15 residues. CDR3 sequence: CASSQDPRATDTQYF. The DNA of the CDR3 is TGCGCCAGCAGCCAAGATCCCCGAGCTACAGATACGCAGTATTTT.

As regards this clonotype: A much larger clone lies a single base off, so this may be a read error. The conserved phenylalanine or tryptophan is not found at the CDR3 terminus, so this likely reflects a read error. The CDR3 nucleotides are TGTGCCAGCAGTTCCCCGCGGGACGGGAGCTCCTACGAGCAGTACCTC. Translating it yields CASSSPRDGSSYEQYL. The rearrangement links TRBV25-1 to TRBJ2-7, with D maybe TRBD2 (6 bases). V lost 5 bases and J 0 bases, leaving 17 bases between the germline ends. This CDR3 comprises 16 residues. Germline V gives CDR1 MGHDK, CDR2 SYGVNS.

The J gene is TRBJ2-7, the V gene TRBV19, with D perhaps being TRBD1 or TRBD2 (5 bases each). V lost 7 bases and J 3 bases, leaving 16 bases between the germline ends. The CDR3 runs to 14 residues. The V gene's germline CDR1 is LNHDA and CDR2 SQIVND (reference sequence). The CDR3: CASTPGRTNYEQYF. CDR3 in DNA: TGTGCCAGTACCCCGGGACGGACGAACTACGAGCAGTACTTC.